This T cell receptor (beta chain) appears in the sequencing data of a study of OX40 agonist ivuxolimab in advanced cancers. Study details: Patients were treated with intravenous ivuxolimab, dosed at 0.01 to 10 mg/kg and infused every 2 weeks. There were three patients with partial responses, one having hepatocellular carcinoma and two cutaneous melanoma.

Libraries were prepared by immunoSEQ multiplex PCR; TCRdb keeps only in-frame clonotypes and omits some of them. The data hold some 80,000 clones, with 86% observed a single time. The receptor's source is an adult with an advanced solid tumor such as melanoma, head and neck, liver or kidney cancer. This specimen consisted of CD4+ or CD8+ T cells sorted from blood, obtained in a trial of the OX40 agonist ivuxolimab.

CDR3: CASSPRTGGTEAFF. CDR3 bases: TGTGCCAGCAGCCCTAGGACAGGGGGCACTGAAGCTTTCTTT. J is TRBJ1-1 and V is TRBV11-2; 10 nucleotides match TRBD1. Trimming removed 5 bases from V and 4 bases from J; junction bases left unmatched: 4. The CDR3 runs 14 residues. Germline V lookup: CDR1 SGHAT, CDR2 FQNNGV.